These 30 T cell receptor beta chains were all obtained from the same sample, sequenced in a study of T cells in Graves' hyperthyroidism and ophthalmopathy. Amplification targeted TCR beta CDR3 regions from RNA transcripts. Primed by the HTBI set, a first-round RT-PCR was run on the TCR CDR3. Each CDR3 protein gets one entry after TCRdb re-called the multiplex PCR reads with MiXCR. This table has some 300,000 distinct CDR3 sequences, around 16% appearing once. The source material was blood. Every receptor here comes from a man aged 25-45 years with Graves' hyperthyroidism.

This clonotype was detected many times. The chain links TRBV27 to TRBJ1-5; D unresolved. The V end lost 1 base, the J end lost 6 bases, and 10 bases lay between the germline ends. The germline V gene has CDR1 MNHEY and CDR2 SMNVEV (reference sequence). The CDR3 extends over 14 amino acids. For the CDR3, the DNA is TGTGCCAGCAGTTTATGGGCGGTAAGTCAGCCCCAGCATTTT. Translation: CASSLWAVSQPQHF.

This clonotype has a count of ten or more. The chain links TRBV9 to TRBJ2-7, with D possibly being TRBD2 (6 bases). Trimming shortened V by 0 bases and J by 6 bases, and 13 bases separated the two germline ends. In germline, CDR1 is SGDLS, CDR2 YYNGEE. The CDR3 is 14 amino acids. This CDR3 reads CASSVEAGLGEQYF. In DNA, the CDR3 is TGTGCCAGCAGCGTAGAGGCGGGACTTGGCGAGCAGTACTTC.

This clonotype has ten or more counts. The chain has TRBV18 and TRBJ2-7, with TRBD2 matching 7 bases. CDR1 is KGHSH, CDR2 LQKENI, per germline. J lost 4 bases, V lost 5 bases, and 11 bases had no gene match. The CDR3 sequence is 15 residues long. The CDR3: CASSSSGDGSYEQYF. CDR3 sequence (DNA): TGTGCCAGCTCATCCAGCGGGGATGGATCATACGAGCAGTACTTC.

The rearrangement links TRBV2 to TRBJ2-1, with D possibly matching TRBD2 (6 bases). The CDR3 length is 13 residues. CDR1 and CDR2 from the germline V gene are SNHLY and FYNNEI. V gave up 6 bases and J gave up 7 bases, with 13 bases separating them. As DNA, the CDR3 is TGTGCCAGCAGAGGACTAAATCCTAATGAGCAGTTCTTC. This gives the protein CASRGLNPNEQFF.

The V call is TRBV7-9, the J call TRBJ2-2; D perhaps matches TRBD2 (5 bases). CDR3 length: 14 amino acids. Trimming took 5 bases from V and 2 from J, leaving 9 bases between them. In germline, CDR1 is SEHNR, CDR2 FQNEAQ (reference sequence). The CDR3 sequence: CASSPRTNTGELFF. CDR3 nucleotides: TGTGCCAGCAGCCCCCGGACTAACACCGGGGAGCTGTTTTTT.

This clonotype showed up many times. The rearrangement uses TRBV24-1 and TRBJ2-1; 8 bases map to TRBD2. This CDR3 is 15 amino acids long. V lost 4 bases to trimming and J lost 7 bases; unmatched junction nucleotides: 8. Germline lookup yields CDR1 KGHDR and CDR2 SFDVKD. The CDR3 DNA follows: TGTGCCACCAGTGACCATAGACTAGCGCAAAATGAGCAGTTCTTC. Translating it yields CATSDHRLAQNEQFF.

This clonotype was seen more than once but under ten times. The chain uses TRBV7-9 and TRBJ2-7; TRBD1 agrees at 7 bases. Germline V lookup: CDR1 SEHNR, CDR2 FQNEAQ (reference sequence). The CDR3 totals 14 residues. V shed 1 base, J shed 6 bases, and the junction held 6 bases outside the gene matches. The DNA for the CDR3 is TGTGCCAGCAGCTTAGTGACAGGGCTAGTCGAGCAGTACTTC. Protein product: CASSLVTGLVEQYF. Complete variable domain (other parts from reference TRBV7-9 and TRBJ2-7): DTGVSQNPRHKITKRGQNVTFRCDPISEHNRLYWYRQTLGQGPEFLTYFQNEAQLEKSRLLSDRFSAERPKGSFSTLEIQRTEQGDSAMYLCASSLVTGLVEQYFGPGTRLTVT.

This clonotype was counted ten times or more. The CDR3 region is CASSQVLGARVGYTF. The CDR3 DNA sequence: TGTGCCAGCAGCCAAGTCTTAGGAGCCAGAGTCGGCTACACCTTC. V is TRBV3-1 and J is TRBJ1-2; D is undetermined. The CDR3 has 15 amino acids. Germline V gene data show CDR1 as LGHDT and CDR2 as YNNKEL (reference sequence). The germline V and J ends were trimmed by 1 base and 8 bases, with 17 bases remaining between them.

The CDR3 here is CASNLNVEAFF. The CDR3 nucleotides are TGTGCCAGCAATCTAAACGTTGAAGCTTTCTTT. The rearrangement joins TRBV2 to TRBJ1-1; D gene unclear. Trimming left V 7 bases short and J 7 bases short, with 10 bases between. The CDR3 is 11 residues long. Germline lookup yields CDR1 SNHLY and CDR2 FYNNEI.

This clonotype was counted a single time. The CDR3 region is CASSLLPQGAEYF. The CDR3 DNA reads TGTGCCAGCAGTTTACTCCCTCAGGGGGCCGAGTACTTC. J is TRBJ2-5 and V is TRBV27; 8 bases fit TRBD1. CDR3 length: 13 amino acids. Germline loops: CDR1 MNHEY, CDR2 SMNVEV (reference sequence). Losses at the gene ends were 2 bases for V and 12 bases for J; bases not matched to a gene: 8.

V and J are TRBV28 and TRBJ1-5, with 9 bases identical to TRBD1. The CDR3 is made up of 15 amino acids. Trimming at V came to 7 bases and at J to 4 bases, leaving 8 bases not matched to a gene. Germline V lookup: CDR1 MDHEN, CDR2 SYDVKM. CDR3 coding DNA: TGTGCCAGCACCATTTGGACAGGGGTAAATCAGCCCCAGCATTTT. It is translated as CASTIWTGVNQPQHF.

In its sample, this clonotype was seen many times. V is TRBV2 and J is TRBJ2-3; the match to TRBD2 covers 7 bases. The CDR3 is 16 amino acids. In germline, CDR1 is SNHLY, CDR2 FYNNEI. V lost 2 bases and J lost 2; bases outside the gene matches: 7. The CDR3 DNA follows: TGTGCCAGCAGTGAATCGGCTAGCGGATACACAGATACGCAGTATTTT. Translated, it gives CASSESASGYTDTQYF.

This clonotype was seen repeatedly, ten times or more. The rearrangement joins TRBV27 to TRBJ1-1; D gene unclear. This CDR3 comprises 16 residues. Trimming took off 5 bases at V and 4 bases at J, with 20 bases between the two ends. Germline loops: CDR1 MNHEY, CDR2 SMNVEV (reference sequence). The CDR3 reads CASSPSKGPEGTEAFF. In nucleotides, the CDR3 is TGTGCCAGCAGTCCCTCAAAAGGACCGGAGGGCACTGAAGCTTTCTTT.

This clonotype occurred many times. The V gene is TRBV5-5, the J gene TRBJ2-4, with D perhaps assigned TRBD1 or TRBD2 (5 bases each). Germline-derived CDR1 and CDR2 are SGHKS and YYEKEE (reference sequence). With 1 base removed from V and 5 bases from J, the gap between germline ends came to 10 bases. The CDR3 contains 14 residues. The CDR3 loop is CASSLLWGQNIQYF. The CDR3 DNA follows: TGTGCCAGCAGCTTGTTATGGGGACAAAACATTCAGTACTTC.

This clonotype was observed a handful of times. V and J are TRBV12-5 and TRBJ1-3, with D possibly being TRBD1 (5 bases). The CDR3 is 13 residues long. Germline-derived CDR1 and CDR2 are LGHNT and FRNRAP. Trimming pared 8 bases from V and 3 bases from J, leaving 11 bases between. The CDR3 DNA is TGTGCTAGTTGCAGGGTGTATGGAAACACCATATATTTT. Protein product: CASCRVYGNTIYF.

V and J are TRBV5-1 and TRBJ2-7; either TRBD1 or TRBD2 may supply D (5 bases each). Germline loops: CDR1 SGHRS, CDR2 YFSETQ. CDR3 length: 16 amino acids. The V end was cut by 5 bases, the J end by 4 bases, with 22 bases between. The CDR3 DNA is TGCGCCAGCAGTCCCGGGACCGGGACGGCCTGGTACGAGCAGTACTTC. Encoded protein: CASSPGTGTAWYEQYF.

A remark on this clonotype: The junction departs from the called germline gene at one end, perhaps through a read error. As DNA, the CDR3 is TGTGCCAGCAGCTTTAGCGGGAGGGCCTACAATGGGCAGTTCTTC. It yields the protein CASSFSGRAYNGQFF. The chain employs TRBV7-2 and TRBJ2-1; 11 bases align to TRBD2. The CDR3 runs 15 residues. Germline loops: CDR1 SGHTA, CDR2 FQGNSA.

The V gene is TRBV4-2, the J gene TRBJ1-5, with unresolved D. The V end lost 0 bases, the J end lost 3 bases, and 9 bases lay between the germline ends. CDR3 length: 15 residues. Germline V CDR1 and CDR2: LGHNA, YNFKEQ. The chain's CDR3 is CASSQDKGSNQPQHF. The CDR3 DNA is TGTGCCAGCAGCCAAGATAAGGGCTCCAATCAGCCCCAGCATTTT.

V and J are TRBV19 and TRBJ2-7; maybe TRBD1 (6 bases). V was clipped by 4 bases and J by 1 base, with 14 bases between them. The CDR3 totals 15 residues. Per germline, CDR1 LNHDA and CDR2 SQIVND (reference sequence). CDR3 nucleotide sequence: TGTGCCAGTAGTAAAGGGTCAGGGACATCCTACGAGCAGTACTTC. This codes for CASSKGSGTSYEQYF. The variable domain in full, completed from reference TRBV19 and TRBJ2-7, reads DGGITQSPKYLFRKEGQNVTLSCEQNLNHDAMYWYRQDPGQGLRLIYYSQIVNDFQKGDIAEGYSVSREKKESFPLTVTSAQKNPTAFYLCASSKGSGTSYEQYFGPGTRLTVT.

The sample holds a few counts of this clonotype. The rearrangement uses TRBV9 and TRBJ2-5; D may be TRBD1 (5 bases). The CDR3 is 13 amino acids. Trimming stripped 2 bases from V and 4 bases from J, with 9 bases between. Germline V gene lookup returns CDR1 SGDLS and CDR2 YYNGEE. The CDR3 DNA follows: TGTGCCAGCAGCGTCAGGGTCTCAGAGACCCAGTACTTC. Translating it yields CASSVRVSETQYF.

J is TRBJ1-2 and V is TRBV28, with 7 bases lining up with TRBD1. CDR1 and CDR2 (germline): MDHEN, SYDVKM. This CDR3 has 13 amino acids. The V segment lost 6 bases and the J segment 7 bases; nucleotides outside the gene matches: 8. CDR3 amino acids: CASRPRGIGGYTF. CDR3 nucleotide sequence: TGTGCCAGCAGGCCCAGGGGGATCGGTGGCTACACCTTC.

This clonotype was recorded at least ten times. This chain links TRBV3-1 with TRBJ2-1; unclear D gene. This CDR3 is 15 amino acids long. Trimming took off 0 bases at V and 7 bases at J, with 13 bases between the two ends. Germline CDR1 is LGHDT and CDR2 is YNNKEL (reference sequence). The CDR3 protein is CASSQEQNSLNEQFF. Written as DNA, the CDR3 is TGTGCCAGCAGCCAAGAGCAGAACAGCCTAAATGAGCAGTTCTTC.

The gene calls are TRBV19 and TRBJ2-1, with 7 nucleotides matching TRBD1. The junction had 11 bases not matched to a gene; V was cut back by 9 bases and J by 0 bases. The length of the CDR3 is 16 residues. Germline loops: CDR1 LNHDA, CDR2 SQIVND (reference sequence). DNA of the CDR3: TGTGCCAGAGGGGGCGTCTTTGAGTCCTCCTACAATGAGCAGTTCTTC. This codes for CARGGVFESSYNEQFF.

Note on this clonotype: At one of its ends the junction is not consistent with the germline gene, which may arise from a read error. The rearrangement joins TRBV5-1 to TRBJ2-7; TRBD1 might be the D (5 bases). The CDR3 runs 13 residues. CDR1 SGHRS and CDR2 YFSETQ come from the germline V gene. CDR3: CASRAGYSYERYF. In DNA, the CDR3 is TGCGCCAGCAGAGCAGGGTACTCCTACGAGCGGTACTTC.

The rearrangement uses TRBV27 and TRBJ2-6; D gene ambiguous. Germline lookup yields CDR1 MNHEY and CDR2 SMNVEV (reference sequence). The CDR3 contains 14 residues. V was shortened by 2 bases and J by 1 base, with 3 bases between the two germline ends. The CDR3, as DNA: TGTGCCAGCAGTTTAACGTCTGGGGCCAACGTCCTGACTTTC. This translates into CASSLTSGANVLTF.

This clonotype was recorded many times. This chain joins TRBV10-3 and TRBJ1-1; D perhaps matches TRBD1 (5 bases). The CDR3 has 13 residues. V dropped 5 bases and J dropped 6 bases, with 13 bases sitting between them. Germline V gene data show CDR1 as ENHRY and CDR2 as SYGVKD. In DNA, the CDR3 is TGTGCCATCAGTCCCAGACAGAAGCCTGAAGCTTTCTTT. It translates to CAISPRQKPEAFF.

In this sample, this clonotype turned up many times. The chain recombines TRBV11-2 with TRBJ2-7, with 8 bases aligning to TRBD2. Losses at the gene ends were 3 bases for V and 3 bases for J; bases not matched to a gene: 10. The CDR3 loop spans 16 amino acids. The germline gives CDR1 SGHAT, CDR2 FQNNGV. The CDR3: CASSFRLASKDYEQYF. CDR3 sequence (DNA): TGTGCCAGCAGCTTTAGACTAGCGAGCAAAGACTACGAGCAGTACTTC.

This clonotype is a singleton in its sample. J is TRBJ1-3 and V is TRBV18; weak D call: TRBD1 (5 bases). This CDR3 contains 18 residues. Trimming cost V 2 bases and J 0 bases, with 17 bases left between them. Per germline, CDR1 KGHSH and CDR2 LQKENI. CDR3 bases: TGTGCCAGCTCACCAGAACGGGCAGGGAGACTCTCTGGAAACACCATATATTTT. Translating it yields CASSPERAGRLSGNTIYF.

This clonotype was seen ten or more times. This chain connects TRBV27 to TRBJ1-1, with D possibly matching TRBD1 (5 bases). Trimming stripped 4 bases from V and 0 bases from J, with 9 bases between. CDR1 and CDR2 (germline): MNHEY, SMNVEV (reference sequence). The CDR3 length is 14 residues. This CDR3 is CASSSQEMNTEAFF. The CDR3 coding sequence is TGTGCCAGCAGTTCACAGGAGATGAACACTGAAGCTTTCTTT.

About this clonotype: A much bigger clone sits one base away, suggesting this may be a read error. The chain links TRBV10-3 to TRBJ2-7; no clear D. The CDR3 runs 13 residues. Germline values: CDR1 ENHRY, CDR2 SYGVKD. In nucleotides, the CDR3 is TGTGCCATCAGTGAGTCGTTGGTCGACGAGCGGTACTTC. This codes for CAISESLVDERYF.